What follows are 32 T cell receptor beta chains derived from one specimen sequenced in a study of regulatory T cells in long-lasting Graves disease. Time point denoted: persistent/refractory GD, antithyroid drugs over 5 years with positive TRAb. From PBMCs, RNA was extracted and then used to make the TCR library. According to the study, TCR beta libraries were built with iRepertoire HTBI primers and CDR3-region Arm-PCR. From the multiplex PCR reads, TCRdb called clonotypes with MiXCR, one entry per CDR3 protein. The repertoire holds some 330,000 distinct CDR3 sequences, with 20% to 25% as singletons. The specimen comprised peripheral blood mononuclear cells (PBMCs), sampled when the disease was refractory, from a patient treated with antithyroid drugs. The receptors stem from a woman in her forties with Graves disease.

The sample holds a few counts of this clonotype. The J gene is TRBJ2-5, the V gene TRBV24-1; D tentatively fits TRBD1 or TRBD2 (5 bases each). CDR1 is KGHDR and CDR2 is SFDVKD in the germline V gene. This CDR3 is 17 amino acids long. V shed 3 bases and J shed 0 bases, with 16 bases lying between them. CDR3 nucleotide sequence: TGTGCCACCAGTGATGTAAAGGGGACCGTCGACCAAGAGACCCAGTACTTC. Translated: CATSDVKGTVDQETQYF.

The chain recombines TRBV27 with TRBJ1-6; 7 bases match TRBD1. V was clipped by 5 bases and J by 4 bases; unmatched bases: 2. Germline V lookup: CDR1 MNHEY, CDR2 SMNVEV (reference sequence). The CDR3 is 14 residues long. CDR3 sequence reads: CASSMGQYNSPLHF. The CDR3 DNA reads TGTGCCAGCAGTATGGGACAGTATAATTCACCCCTCCACTTT.

This clonotype came up many times. The chain joins TRBV28 to TRBJ2-7; D not resolved. The CDR3 length is 15 residues. With 1 base removed from V and 0 bases from J, the gap between germline ends came to 10 bases. Germline V gene sequence: CDR1 MDHEN, CDR2 SYDVKM. This chain's CDR3 is CASSLSAQDSYEQYF. As DNA, the CDR3 is TGTGCCAGCAGTTTATCGGCCCAGGACTCCTACGAGCAGTACTTC.

The chain carries TRBV6-1 and TRBJ1-2; TRBD1 agrees at 7 bases. The J segment lost 4 bases and the V segment lost 3 bases, leaving 11 bases of the junction unmatched. Germline loops: CDR1 MNHNS, CDR2 SASEGT. The CDR3 length is 16 residues. The CDR3 loop is CASSDSRQGIAYGYTF. The CDR3 nucleotides read TGTGCCAGCAGTGACTCGCGACAGGGAATCGCCTATGGCTACACCTTC.

The chain has TRBV28 and TRBJ2-7, with D possibly TRBD2 on 6 matching bases. Germline assignment: CDR1 MDHEN and CDR2 SYDVKM. V lost 2 bases and J lost 3, with 14 bases in between. The length of the CDR3 is 15 residues. This CDR3 is CASSLAGTLNYEQYF. In DNA, the CDR3 is TGTGCCAGCAGTTTAGCGGGAACCCTTAACTACGAGCAGTACTTC.

The chain carries TRBV20-1 and TRBJ2-5; D is unclear. The V end was cut by 5 bases, the J end by 2 bases, with 6 bases between. Per germline, CDR1 DFQATT and CDR2 SNEGSKA (reference sequence). The CDR3 loop spans 11 amino acids. The CDR3 region has the DNA TGCAGTGCTCCCAATCAAGAGACCCAGTACTTC. Translating gives CSAPNQETQYF.

This clonotype occurred many times. The V call is TRBV6-1, the J call TRBJ2-6; D tentatively reads TRBD1 or TRBD2 (5 bases each). Germline V gene sequence: CDR1 MNHNS, CDR2 SASEGT. The CDR3 runs 19 residues. V was shortened by 6 bases and J by 2 bases, with 23 bases between the two germline ends. The CDR3 DNA follows: TGTGCCAGCAGCGCTTTCCCGGGACGGGTTCTAACTGGGGCCAACGTCCTGACTTTC. Translating gives CASSAFPGRVLTGANVLTF.

The chain combines TRBV7-9 with TRBJ2-7; D might be TRBD1 or TRBD2, each matching 5 bases. Germline values: CDR1 SEHNR, CDR2 FQNEAQ (reference sequence). V was shortened by 2 bases and J by 2 bases, with 19 bases between the two germline ends. The CDR3 covers 17 residues. Here the CDR3 reads CASSLPPGDLRAYEQYF. In DNA form, the CDR3 reads TGTGCCAGCAGCTTACCCCCCGGGGACCTCCGGGCCTACGAGCAGTACTTC.

This clonotype has a count of ten or more. The chain is built from TRBV2 and TRBJ2-7, with D possibly TRBD2 on 6 matching bases. Trimming removed 2 bases at V and 7 bases at J, with 18 bases between. The CDR3 is made up of 15 amino acids. Per germline, CDR1 SNHLY and CDR2 FYNNEI. The CDR3 DNA sequence: TGTGCCAGCAGTGAAATGGGGACTTCTCTGGGTGAGCAGTACTTC. This sequence encodes CASSEMGTSLGEQYF. Drawing the rest from reference TRBV2 and TRBJ2-7, the complete variable domain is EPEVTQTPSHQVTQMGQEVILRCVPISNHLYFYWYRQILGQKVEFLVSFYNNEISEKSEIFDDQFSVERPDGSNFTLKIRSTKLEDSAMYFCASSEMGTSLGEQYFGPGTRLTVT.

This chain joins TRBV6-1 and TRBJ1-5; D might be TRBD1 (5 bases). V gave up 6 bases and J gave up 7 bases, with 10 bases separating them. Germline CDR1 is MNHNS and CDR2 is SASEGT. The CDR3 runs to 12 residues. CDR3 loop: CASRPKGQPQHF. CDR3 coding DNA: TGTGCCAGCAGGCCCAAGGGGCAGCCCCAGCATTTT.

This clonotype has only a few counts. V is TRBV10-2 and J is TRBJ2-1, with 11 bases that match TRBD2. Germline CDR1 WSHSY, CDR2 SAAADI. This CDR3 is built from 14 residues. V trimming: 2 bases; J trimming: 7 bases; junction bases outside the gene matches: 1. This chain's CDR3 is CASSEPSGGNEQFF. The CDR3 region has the DNA TGCGCCAGCAGTGAGCCTAGCGGGGGGAATGAGCAGTTCTTC.

This clonotype was picked up many times. J is TRBJ2-2 and V is TRBV11-3, with 11 bases that match TRBD1. The V gene end was trimmed by 5 bases and the J gene end by 5 bases; junction bases not matched to a gene: 4. CDR3 size: 15 residues. Germline V gene data show CDR1 as SGHNT and CDR2 as YENEEA. The CDR3 spells CASSRTGGSTGELFF. CDR3 DNA: TGTGCCAGCAGCCGGACAGGGGGCTCAACCGGGGAGCTGTTTTTT.

The rearrangement joins TRBV3-1 to TRBJ2-1; no definite D call. Trimming shortened V by 5 bases and J by 4 bases, and 9 bases separated the two germline ends. Germline CDR1 reads LGHDT; CDR2 reads YNNKEL (reference sequence). This CDR3 has 13 residues. CDR3 sequence reads: CASSSGPYNEQFF. The CDR3 DNA is TGTGCCAGCAGCTCCGGACCATACAATGAGCAGTTCTTC.

Only a few counts were recorded for this clonotype. The gene calls are TRBV7-8 and TRBJ1-5, with D hard to call. The CDR3 consists of 13 residues. Trimming left V 1 base short and J 10 bases short, with 11 bases between. From germline, CDR1 is SGHVS and CDR2 FQNEAQ. CDR3 in DNA: TGTGCCAGCAGCTTAGATCTCTCGCTACCCCAGCATTTT. Its translation: CASSLDLSLPQHF.

This clonotype showed up just a few times. CDR3: CASKIAEAFF. Here the CDR3 DNA reads TGTGCCAGCAAGATCGCTGAAGCTTTCTTT. This chain links TRBV6-1 with TRBJ1-1; D is ambiguous. Germline values: CDR1 MNHNS, CDR2 SASEGT. The CDR3 sequence is 10 residues long. Trimming stripped 7 bases from V and 6 bases from J, with 6 bases between.

V usage is TRBV11-2 and J usage is TRBJ1-3; D not resolved. This CDR3 comprises 15 residues. Trimming shortened V by 1 base and J by 2 bases, and 9 bases separated the two germline ends. Germline V gene lookup returns CDR1 SGHAT and CDR2 FQNNGV. CDR3 in amino acids: CASSLGNSAGNTIYF. CDR3 DNA sequence: TGTGCCAGCAGCTTAGGAAACAGCGCTGGAAACACCATATATTTT.

The table lists this clonotype with a few counts. The chain couples TRBV6-2 or TRBV6-3 to TRBJ1-1; unclear D gene. Germline CDR1 MNHEY, CDR2 SVGEGT. V was shortened by 2 bases and J by 11 bases, with 24 bases between the two germline ends. This CDR3 is 16 amino acids long. CDR3 sequence (DNA): TGTGCCAGCAGTTACGTATTTATAGGGTCCCCGGGTCGGGCTTTCTTT. The encoded protein is CASSYVFIGSPGRAFF.

As regards this clonotype: One junction end disagrees with the germline gene, perhaps due to a read error. The V and J genes are TRBV9 and TRBJ2-1; D uncertain. Per the germline V gene, CDR1 is SGDLS and CDR2 is YYNGEE. This CDR3 has 12 residues. CDR3 loop: CASSGISGVRTF. The CDR3 nucleotides read TGTGCCAGCAGCGGCATTAGTGGGGTGAGGACCTTC.

The chain joins TRBV29-1 to TRBJ2-1, with TRBD1 identical over 7 bases. The CDR3 totals 10 residues. From germline, CDR1 is SQVTM and CDR2 ANQGSEA. Losses at the gene ends were 6 bases for V and 8 bases for J; bases not matched to a gene: 1. CDR3 region: CSVQGDEQFF. The DNA for the CDR3 is TGCAGCGTCCAGGGGGATGAGCAGTTCTTC.

V is TRBV5-8 and J is TRBJ2-2, with 9 bases matching TRBD2. Germline V gene data show CDR1 as SGHTS and CDR2 as YDEGEE. This CDR3 is 19 amino acids long. V shed 4 bases and J 4 bases; nucleotides not matched to a gene: 17. In DNA form, the CDR3 reads TGTGCCAGCAGCCCATGGGGGCCCGTAGCGGGAGCGACCACCGGGGAGCTGTTTTTT. It translates to CASSPWGPVAGATTGELFF.

This clonotype appeared a few times. The V and J genes are TRBV6-2 or TRBV6-3 and TRBJ1-1; no clear D. The CDR3 length is 16 residues. In germline, CDR1 is MNHEY, CDR2 SVGEGT. V gave up 0 bases and J gave up 5 bases, with 16 bases separating them. In DNA, the CDR3 is TGTGCCAGCAGTTACTCAAATGGACCGGGTTGGACTGAAGCTTTCTTT. Protein: CASSYSNGPGWTEAFF.

This chain uses TRBV5-6 with TRBJ2-7, with TRBD1 matching 10 bases. Germline V gene lookup returns CDR1 SGHDT and CDR2 YYEEEE. CDR3 length equals 14 residues. The V gene end was trimmed by 4 bases and the J gene end by 2 bases; junction bases not matched to a gene: 3. CDR3: CASSKGTGAYEQYF. The CDR3 coding sequence is TGTGCCAGCAGCAAAGGGACAGGGGCCTACGAGCAGTACTTC.

This clonotype was recorded once. A much larger clone is a single base away; this may be a read error. CDR3 region: CASRYGANVLTF. CDR3 nucleotide sequence: TGTGCCAGTAGGTATGGGGCCAACGTCCTGACTTTC. This chain connects TRBV19 to TRBJ2-6, with D uncertain. V shed 6 bases and J shed 3 bases, with 3 bases lying between them. Germline V gene lookup returns CDR1 LNHDA and CDR2 SQIVND (reference sequence). The CDR3 is 12 residues long. Full variable domain (outside the CDR3, taken from reference TRBV19 and TRBJ2-6): DGGITQSPKYLFRKEGQNVTLSCEQNLNHDAMYWYRQDPGQGLRLIYYSQIVNDFQKGDIAEGYSVSREKKESFPLTVTSAQKNPTAFYLCASRYGANVLTFGAGSRLTVL.

This clonotype has just a few counts. A read error is possible here, since a much larger clone lies one base away. J is TRBJ1-5 and V is TRBV2; D gene uncertain. Germline V gene lookup returns CDR1 SNHLY and CDR2 FYNNEI. The CDR3 totals 15 residues. V lost 4 bases and J lost 4, with 14 bases in between. The CDR3: CASSGEAGKNQPQHF. The CDR3 bases are TGTGCCAGCAGTGGGGAGGCAGGAAAGAATCAGCCCCAGCATTTT.

The chain employs TRBV19 and TRBJ1-3; D unclear. Germline CDR1 LNHDA, CDR2 SQIVND (reference sequence). The CDR3 length is 13 residues. Trimming shortened V by 3 bases and J by 1 base, and 4 bases separated the two germline ends. CDR3 in amino acids: CASSMDSGNTIYF. The CDR3, as DNA: TGTGCCAGTAGTATGGATTCTGGAAACACCATATATTTT. The full variable domain, in which reference TRBV19 and TRBJ1-3 provide the parts outside the CDR3, is DGGITQSPKYLFRKEGQNVTLSCEQNLNHDAMYWYRQDPGQGLRLIYYSQIVNDFQKGDIAEGYSVSREKKESFPLTVTSAQKNPTAFYLCASSMDSGNTIYFGEGSWLTVV.

This clonotype was counted ten times or more. CDR3 nucleotide sequence: TGTGCCAGCAGTGAAGCCCAGGCTCCCAATGAGCAGTTCTTC. The encoded protein is CASSEAQAPNEQFF. This chain links TRBV2 with TRBJ2-1; no reliable D call. The CDR3 spans 14 residues. Between the trimmed V and J ends, which lost 0 bases and 6 bases, there was a span of 9 bases. Germline V gene lookup returns CDR1 SNHLY and CDR2 FYNNEI.

The chain joins TRBV4-1 to TRBJ2-4; no clear D. The germline gives CDR1 MGHRA, CDR2 YSYEKL. The V end lost 4 bases, the J end lost 3 bases, and 16 bases lay between the germline ends. This CDR3 is built from 16 residues. The chain's CDR3 is CASSLAALSGKNIQYF. In DNA form, the CDR3 reads TGCGCCAGCAGCCTAGCAGCCCTATCAGGCAAAAACATTCAGTACTTC.

This chain connects TRBV6-1 to TRBJ1-5; D perhaps matches TRBD1 (6 bases). V lost 8 bases to trimming and J lost 4 bases, with 21 bases between them. CDR1 is MNHNS and CDR2 is SASEGT in the germline V gene. This CDR3 comprises 16 residues. The CDR3 nucleotides are TGTGCCAGCCGAAAACCAGCGGGGGGCGGAAATCAGCCCCAGCATTTT. Residues: CASRKPAGGGNQPQHF.

This CDR3 is CASSQGLYSNQPQHF. CDR3 in DNA: TGTGCCAGTAGTCAGGGGCTGTATAGCAATCAGCCCCAGCATTTT. This chain uses TRBV19 with TRBJ1-5; the D gene is possibly TRBD1 (6 bases). CDR3 length: 15 amino acids. Trimming pared 5 bases from V and 0 bases from J, leaving 11 bases between. Germline CDR1 reads LNHDA; CDR2 reads SQIVND (reference sequence).

This clonotype was counted between two and nine times. This rearrangement joins TRBV19 to TRBJ1-5; D ambiguous. The CDR3 is made up of 13 amino acids. The germline CDR1 and CDR2 sequences are LNHDA and SQIVND (reference sequence). V was trimmed by 2 bases and J by 7 bases, leaving 9 bases between them. The CDR3 DNA follows: TGTGCCAGTAGTATAACCCGGGAGCAGCCCCAGCATTTT. It translates to CASSITREQPQHF.

This clonotype occurred many times. The chain carries TRBV27 and TRBJ1-2; D is undetermined. Per the germline V gene, CDR1 is MNHEY and CDR2 is SMNVEV (reference sequence). Deletions cut 2 bases from V and 1 base from J, with 8 bases between. The CDR3 is 14 residues long. The CDR3 nucleotides read TGTGCCAGCAGTTTAACCGGCAGTAACTATGGCTACACCTTC. Encoded protein: CASSLTGSNYGYTF.

Only a few counts were recorded for this clonotype. The chain combines TRBV20-1 with TRBJ1-5; D is unclear. Germline V gene lookup returns CDR1 DFQATT and CDR2 SNEGSKA (reference sequence). This CDR3 is 16 amino acids long. V lost 1 base, J lost 5 bases, and 18 bases lay in between. As DNA, the CDR3 is TGCAGTGCTAGAGGTGGGGTTAACGACTGGGATCAGCCCCAGCATTTT. It yields the protein CSARGGVNDWDQPQHF.